This T cell receptor (beta chain) was documented in a study of beta chain features in type 1 diabetes. Study at large: All samples combined gave 107,917,701 sorted cells for examination.

Study results and caveats: VDJ junctions from type 1 diabetes patients carried fewer insertions and larger deletions.

V dropped 2 bases and J dropped 4; count of bases not matched to a gene: 6. The CDR3 is 15 amino acids. Looked up from germline, CDR1 is MNHEY and CDR2 is SVGAGI. This clone was seen only a few times. The antigen remains unidentified. Isolated RNA was reverse transcribed in full, so expressed TCRB transcripts were sequenced. An average of approximately 3.6 million reads was obtained for naive, central memory and regulatory T cell samples. Repertoires were generated with immunoSEQ multiplex PCR, while TCRdb's copy carries only in-frame clones and drops some. Of 130,000 or so clones detected, roughly a tenth appear once; the ten largest clones hold around 0.7%.

This clonotype was obtained from a man between 18 and 29 years old in good health. The chain links TRBV6-5 to TRBJ2-3; 7 bases are a match to TRBD2. Specimen: central memory CD4+ T cells from blood. Written as DNA, the CDR3 is TGTGCCAGCAGTTACAATGGGGCGGGGGCAGATACGCAGTATTTT. Protein product: CASSYNGAGADTQYF.